The 10 T cell receptor beta chains in this list originate from one sample, sequenced in a study of T cell responses to AZD1222 COVID-19 vaccine. The data were produced by immunoSEQ multiplex PCR, yet TCRdb's version contains in-frame clones alone and is incomplete. This sample has 160,000 or so clones, with 90% to 95% found just once. The sequencing here drew on peripheral blood, taken 28 days after the second AZD1222 dose. The receptors originated from an adult who received the AZD1222 COVID-19 vaccine.

The rearrangement uses TRBV28 and TRBJ1-5; D is undetermined. Germline V gene data show CDR1 as MDHEN and CDR2 as SYDVKM. Between the trimmed V and J ends, which lost 7 bases and 5 bases, there was a span of 15 bases. The CDR3 consists of 14 residues. The CDR3 sequence: CASTPGAGYQPQHF. The CDR3 nucleotides are TGTGCCAGCACCCCCGGCGCAGGTTATCAGCCCCAGCATTTT.

The chain couples TRBV6-2 or TRBV6-3 to TRBJ1-1; D perhaps matches TRBD1 (5 bases). The CDR3 is made up of 14 amino acids. From germline, CDR1 is MNHEY and CDR2 SVGEGT. The ends were cut back, 6 bases at V and 0 bases at J, with 11 bases in the middle. Written as DNA, the CDR3 is TGTGCCAGCAGCCGGCCCAGGGTGAACACTGAAGCTTTCTTT. It is translated as CASSRPRVNTEAFF.

The chain uses TRBV12-3 or TRBV12-4 and TRBJ2-5; D remains ambiguous. Trimming pared 4 bases from V and 5 bases from J, leaving 8 bases between. There are 12 residues in the CDR3. CDR3 sequence: CASSSWPETQYF. In nucleotides, the CDR3 is TGTGCCAGCAGTTCTTGGCCCGAGACCCAGTACTTC.

V and J are TRBV20-1 and TRBJ2-7; tentatively, D is TRBD2 (6 bases). This CDR3 is 11 amino acids long. V dropped 6 bases and J dropped 9 bases, with 15 bases sitting between them. Germline CDR1 and CDR2: DFQATT and SNEGSKA (reference sequence). CDR3 protein: CSATGAEGQYF. The CDR3 region has the DNA TGCAGTGCCACGGGAGCAGAGGGGCAGTACTTC.

In nucleotides, the CDR3 is TGTGCCCTCACTGGCGCCCCTCGGAGGACTGAAGCTTTCTTT. This gives the protein CALTGAPRRTEAFF. This sequence joins TRBV19 and TRBJ1-1; D gene uncertain. Germline V gene lookup returns CDR1 LNHDA and CDR2 SQIVND (reference sequence). CDR3 length: 14 amino acids. The germline V and J ends were trimmed by 11 bases and 5 bases, with 21 bases remaining between them.

V usage is TRBV10-3 and J usage is TRBJ2-1; TRBD2 aligns across 9 bases. The length of the CDR3 is 18 residues. V shed 2 bases and J 0 bases; nucleotides not matched to a gene: 8. Germline V gene sequence: CDR1 ENHRY, CDR2 SYGVKD. CDR3 nucleotide sequence: TGTGCCATCAGTGAGCCGAGCAGCGGGAGGAGCTCCTACAATGAGCAGTTCTTC. Translation: CAISEPSSGRSSYNEQFF.

The chain carries TRBV28 and TRBJ2-7; no firm D call. CDR1 and CDR2 (germline): MDHEN, SYDVKM. V was pared by 2 bases and J by 1 base, with 15 bases between. CDR3 length: 16 amino acids. CDR3 coding DNA: TGTGCCAGCAGTTTAAATGCGGTTCGCGGATCCTACGAGCAGTACTTC. This codes for CASSLNAVRGSYEQYF.

The DNA for the CDR3 is TGTGCCAGCAGTTACTATCGGGGAGGGCCAACAGATACGCAGTATTTT. Protein sequence: CASSYYRGGPTDTQYF. The chain recombines TRBV6-6 with TRBJ2-3; TRBD2 matches 7 bases. CDR3 length: 16 amino acids. The trim removed 1 base at V and 3 bases at J, leaving 7 bases unmatched. CDR1 MNHNY and CDR2 SVGAGI come from the germline V gene (reference sequence).

The J gene is TRBJ1-1, the V gene TRBV19, with D hard to call. CDR3 length equals 14 residues. Between the trimmed V and J ends, which lost 3 bases and 7 bases, there was a span of 15 bases. Germline assignment: CDR1 LNHDA and CDR2 SQIVND (reference sequence). The CDR3 DNA is TGTGCCAGTAGTATTAACAGAGATAGACGTGAAGCTTTCTTT. It specifies CASSINRDRREAFF.

CDR3 nucleotides: TGTGCCAGCAGCCAAGACTGGGGGGGGCTCGACACTGAAGCTTTCTTT. Translation: CASSQDWGGLDTEAFF. This chain joins TRBV3-1 (or the pseudogene TRBV3-2) and TRBJ1-1; maybe TRBD1 (6 bases). Between the trimmed V and J ends, which lost 0 bases and 3 bases, there was a span of 14 bases. The CDR3 runs to 16 residues. The germline V gene has CDR1 LGHDT and CDR2 YNNKEL (reference sequence).